Presented here are 23 T cell receptor beta chains from one specimen sequenced in a study of identical twins. TCRdb reprocessed the 5' RACE reads with MiXCR, giving one entry per CDR3 protein. Seen here are just under 550,000 distinct CDR3 sequences, roughly 15% observed once, and the top ten hold less than 0.5%. The sample also formed part of further work on yellow fever vaccine responses in identical twins.

The sample taken for sequencing was CD4+ T cells sorted from blood. The receptors stem from a woman under 30 in good health.

The chain joins TRBV20-1 to TRBJ2-5, with a tentative D call TRBD2 (5 bases). The CDR3 is 12 residues long. Trimming shortened V by 3 bases and J by 5 bases, and 10 bases separated the two germline ends. The germline V gene encodes CDR1 DFQATT and CDR2 SNEGSKA (reference sequence). CDR3 coding DNA: TGCAGTGCTAGCCGCTGGGAGGAGACCCAGTACTTC. As protein: CSASRWEETQYF.

This rearrangement joins TRBV25-1 to TRBJ2-3; no clear D. Germline V gene data show CDR1 as MGHDK and CDR2 as SYGVNS. This CDR3 comprises 13 residues. Between the trimmed V and J ends, which lost 11 bases and 1 base, there was a span of 13 bases. CDR3 nucleotides: TGTGCCGTCCCGACGCCTCGCACAGATACGCAGTATTTT. It specifies CAVPTPRTDTQYF.

The chain has TRBV2 and TRBJ2-7; D is possibly TRBD2 (6 bases). Between the trimmed V and J ends, which lost 7 bases and 0 bases, there was a span of 16 bases. The CDR3 is 15 residues long. Germline V gives CDR1 SNHLY, CDR2 FYNNEI. CDR3 sequence (DNA): TGTGCCAGCAACCCCTTAGGGGACTCCTCCTACGAGCAGTACTTC. Its translation: CASNPLGDSSYEQYF.

This clonotype was seen at least ten times. The chain links TRBV7-2 to TRBJ2-5; no definite D call. Germline V gives CDR1 SGHTA, CDR2 FQGNSA. There are 13 residues in the CDR3. The V end was cut by 4 bases, the J end by 7 bases, with 13 bases between. The CDR3 nucleotides read TGTGCCAGCAGCTCGACAACCCCAGGGACCCAGTACTTC. The encoded protein is CASSSTTPGTQYF.

The V gene is TRBV2, the J gene TRBJ2-7, with D tentatively TRBD1 (6 bases). The CDR3 length is 14 residues. Per the germline V gene, CDR1 is SNHLY and CDR2 is FYNNEI. V dropped 1 base and J dropped 4 bases, with 11 bases sitting between them. The CDR3 DNA is TGTGCCAGCAGTGAAGAACAGGGCCCGTACGAGCAGTACTTC. It encodes CASSEEQGPYEQYF.

This clonotype was picked up a small number of times. The V and J genes are TRBV10-3 and TRBJ1-2; 7 bases fit TRBD1. The germline CDR1 and CDR2 sequences are ENHRY and SYGVKD. The CDR3 spans 12 residues. V gave up 2 bases and J gave up 8 bases; unmatched junction bases: 2. Here the CDR3 reads CAISEDREGYTF. Here the CDR3 DNA reads TGTGCCATCAGTGAGGACAGGGAAGGCTACACCTTC.

The table lists this clonotype with a few counts. This chain uses TRBV4-1 with TRBJ2-5; D is perhaps TRBD1 or TRBD2 (7 bases each). This CDR3 region has 19 residues. Germline loops: CDR1 MGHRA, CDR2 YSYEKL. Trimming stripped 2 bases from V and 2 bases from J, with 24 bases between. Here the CDR3 reads CASSQRYNFGAGQQETQYF. The CDR3 DNA reads TGCGCCAGCAGCCAACGTTACAACTTTGGAGCGGGACAGCAAGAGACCCAGTACTTC.

A few counts support this clonotype. The chain links TRBV7-9 to TRBJ2-2; D gene unclear. Per the germline V gene, CDR1 is SEHNR and CDR2 is FQNEAQ (reference sequence). V was pared by 2 bases and J by 5 bases, with 6 bases between. CDR3 length: 13 residues. The CDR3: CASSLMSTGELFF. The DNA for the CDR3 is TGTGCCAGCAGCTTAATGTCGACCGGGGAGCTGTTTTTT.

At least ten counts were recorded for this clonotype. V is TRBV6-5 and J is TRBJ1-2; D is undetermined. V was pared by 6 bases and J by 4 bases, with 9 bases between. The CDR3 runs to 12 residues. CDR1 is MNHEY, CDR2 SVGAGI, per germline. CDR3 in DNA: TGTGCCAGCAGCCCCGGACTCTATGGCTACACCTTC. Translation: CASSPGLYGYTF.

This chain links TRBV4-1 with TRBJ2-3, with 9 bases identical to TRBD1. V was clipped by 0 bases and J by 4 bases; unmatched bases: 11. From germline, CDR1 is MGHRA and CDR2 YSYEKL. The CDR3 is 18 residues long. The CDR3 loop reads CASSQDRQTGGRSDTQYF. CDR3 nucleotide sequence: TGCGCCAGCAGCCAAGATCGACAAACAGGGGGCAGATCAGATACGCAGTATTTT.

The table lists this clonotype with a few counts. The chain employs TRBV5-1 and TRBJ2-3; TRBD1 matches 7 bases. This CDR3 has 17 residues. Germline V gene sequence: CDR1 SGHRS, CDR2 YFSETQ. Trimming at V came to 1 base and at J to 0 bases, leaving 8 bases not matched to a gene. CDR3: CASSLTGVRPSTDTQYF. CDR3 coding DNA: TGCGCCAGCAGCTTGACAGGGGTCAGACCTAGCACAGATACGCAGTATTTT.

V usage is TRBV7-9 and J usage is TRBJ2-7; D gene ambiguous. Trimming took off 1 base at V and 5 bases at J, with 3 bases between the two ends. Per the germline V gene, CDR1 is SEHNR and CDR2 is FQNEAQ (reference sequence). The CDR3 loop spans 11 amino acids. CDR3 loop: CASSLVDEQYF. DNA for the CDR3: TGTGCCAGCAGCTTAGTGGACGAGCAGTACTTC.

In DNA, the CDR3 is TGCGCCAGCAGTGAGGAGCTAGGCGCCGGGGAGCTGTTTTTT. This gives the protein CASSEELGAGELFF. The chain joins TRBV10-1 to TRBJ2-2; no clear D gene. The length of the CDR3 is 14 residues. Trimming pared 2 bases from V and 6 bases from J, leaving 10 bases between. Looked up from germline, CDR1 is WNHNN and CDR2 is SYGVQD (reference sequence).

The gene calls are TRBV28 and TRBJ1-2, with D possibly matching TRBD1 (5 bases). Between the trimmed V and J ends, which lost 2 bases and 4 bases, there was a span of 14 bases. The CDR3 consists of 15 residues. Germline loops: CDR1 MDHEN, CDR2 SYDVKM. The CDR3 DNA is TGTGCCAGCAGTTTACGGGGGGGAGGGGTCTATGGCTACACCTTC. Translation: CASSLRGGGVYGYTF.

The chain has TRBV3-1 and TRBJ2-5, with 7 bases matching TRBD2. The CDR3 is made up of 17 amino acids. Germline CDR1 is LGHDT and CDR2 is YNNKEL (reference sequence). The junction had 11 bases not matched to a gene; V was cut back by 0 bases and J by 4 bases. CDR3 protein: CASSQEYGRAGRETQYF. CDR3 coding DNA: TGTGCCAGCAGCCAAGAATATGGGAGGGCCGGTCGAGAGACCCAGTACTTC.

This clonotype was counted ten times or more. The chain couples TRBV10-3 to TRBJ2-5; 8 nucleotides agree with TRBD1. CDR1 ENHRY and CDR2 SYGVKD come from the germline V gene. CDR3 length: 13 amino acids. V lost 6 bases, J lost 4 bases, and 4 bases stayed unmatched. The CDR3, as DNA: TGTGCCATCAGCCCCGGACAGGGAGAGACCCAGTACTTC. Protein product: CAISPGQGETQYF.

The chain uses TRBV3-1 and TRBJ2-2; 8 positions agree with TRBD2. Germline V gene sequence: CDR1 LGHDT, CDR2 YNNKEL (reference sequence). V was clipped by 5 bases and J by 6 bases; unmatched bases: 11. The length of the CDR3 is 16 residues. The DNA of the CDR3 is TGTGCCAGCAGCTCCTGGAGCGGGAGTGCCCCCGGGGAGCTGTTTTTT. It specifies CASSSWSGSAPGELFF.

The chain is built from TRBV20-1 and TRBJ2-2; 9 bases match TRBD2. V lost 1 base, J lost 0 bases, and 15 bases stayed unmatched. The CDR3 has 20 amino acids. Germline V gene sequence: CDR1 DFQATT, CDR2 SNEGSKA (reference sequence). The CDR3 DNA is TGCAGTGCTAGAGTCCCTGCTGGCTTAGCGGGGGCGTCGAACACCGGGGAGCTGTTTTTT. Translating gives CSARVPAGLAGASNTGELFF.

The sample holds a few counts of this clonotype. The CDR3 DNA reads as TGTGCCAGCTCACGACCGGGACAGGGTAAATTTGAGCAGTTCTTC. This gives the protein CASSRPGQGKFEQFF. V gene TRBV18 combines with J gene TRBJ2-1; 9 bases are a match to TRBD1. V lost 4 bases, J lost 9 bases, and 10 bases stayed unmatched. The CDR3 is 15 residues long. The V gene's germline CDR1 is KGHSH and CDR2 LQKENI.

This chain connects TRBV6-5 to TRBJ2-5; possible D gene TRBD2, 6 bases. Trimming removed 2 bases from V and 1 base from J, with 8 bases in between. Germline V gives CDR1 MNHEY, CDR2 SVGAGI. This CDR3 has 14 amino acids. CDR3 coding DNA: TGTGCCAGCAGTTACCGCGGGGTCCAAGAGACCCAGTACTTC. Translated: CASSYRGVQETQYF.

This clonotype was seen a handful of times. This chain joins TRBV12-3 or TRBV12-4 and TRBJ2-1, with unresolved D. Between the trimmed V and J ends, which lost 2 bases and 0 bases, there was a span of 14 bases. The CDR3 has 17 residues. CDR3 in amino acids: CASSLNGYSSSYNEQFF. The DNA of the CDR3 is TGTGCCAGCAGTTTAAATGGCTATTCGAGCTCCTACAATGAGCAGTTCTTC.

The gene calls are TRBV21-1 and TRBJ2-3. TRBV21-1 is described as a pseudogene. This CDR3 region has 15 residues. CDR3 in amino acids: CASKFQLGETDTQYF. CDR3 in DNA: TGTGCCAGCAAGTTCCAGCTGGGTGAGACAGATACGCAGTATTTT.

V is TRBV25-1 and J is TRBJ2-7; possibly TRBD2 for D (5 bases). Per the germline V gene, CDR1 is MGHDK and CDR2 is SYGVNS. Trimming left V 7 bases short and J 4 bases short, with 11 bases between. The CDR3 loop spans 12 amino acids. The CDR3 coding sequence is TGTGCCAGCATATGCCTAGCTTACGAGCAGTACTTC. As protein: CASICLAYEQYF.